This entry features one TCR beta chain sequence. Its specificity is unknown. The record originates from a study of beta chain features in type 1 diabetes. Whole-study context: There was similarity between patients and healthy donors in age, gender and cell yields. General study results and limits: Reduced insertions and increased deletions marked VDJ junctions in type 1 diabetes patients. Across all four CD4+ subsets, people with type 1 diabetes showed modestly shorter TCRB CDR3s. Researchers could not determine here whether HLA type influences TCRB rearrangement.

CDR1 and CDR2 from the germline V gene are SGDLS and YYNGEE. Trimming removed 3 bases from V and 2 bases from J, with 7 bases in between. The CDR3 sequence is 13 residues long. Using CD45RO/CCR7/CD25/CD127/CD95/CD27, CD4+ naive, central memory, regulatory and stem cell-like memory cells were sorted. Every bit of the isolated RNA underwent reverse transcription, so sequencing read expressed TCRB transcripts. Sequencing was performed with immunoSEQ multiplex PCR; in TCRdb, only in-frame clones are kept and a portion is missing. Of about 660,000 clones in the sample, over 13% are singletons; the top ten hold 0.04%.

The chain is built from TRBV9 and TRBJ2-3; D unclear. The receptor comes from a young man with type 1 diabetes. The sequencing input was naive CD4+ T cells from blood. CDR3 coding DNA: TGTGCCAGCAGCGCGACTTACACAGATACGCAGTATTTT. Protein sequence: CASSATYTDTQYF.